The 8 T cell receptor beta chains reported below all come from one sample, sequenced in a study of early T cells in non-severe SARS-CoV-2 infection. TCRdb reprocessed the 5' RACE reads with MiXCR, giving one entry per CDR3 protein. The sample lists about 49,000 distinct CDR3 sequences; about 4.1% were seen once. The source material was whole blood. Receptors originate from an adult who was a healthcare worker with PCR-confirmed SARS-CoV-2 infection or an uninfected control (not recorded which).

This clonotype has ten or more counts. V gene TRBV5-1 combines with J gene TRBJ2-3; TRBD1 aligns across 9 bases. With 2 bases clipped from V and 4 bases from J, the junction kept 5 bases outside the gene matches. The CDR3 loop spans 15 amino acids. Per the germline V gene, CDR1 is SGHRS and CDR2 is YFSETQ. The CDR3 DNA follows: TGCGCCAGCAGCTTACAGGGGGCGGTGGCAGATACGCAGTATTTT. Amino acid sequence: CASSLQGAVADTQYF.

J is TRBJ2-1 and V is TRBV7-8, with D possibly called TRBD1 or TRBD2 (5 bases each). The ends were cut back, 4 bases at V and 8 bases at J, with 18 bases in the middle. CDR3 length equals 15 residues. Per germline, CDR1 SGHVS and CDR2 FQNEAQ. CDR3 sequence reads: CASSSSGTRLDEQFF. The CDR3 nucleotides read TGTGCCAGCAGCTCTTCCGGGACCAGGCTGGATGAGCAGTTCTTC. Looking up the rest from reference TRBV7-8 and TRBJ2-1 gives the full variable domain: GAGVSQSPRYKVAKRGQDVALRCDPISGHVSLFWYQQALGQGPEFLTYFQNEAQLDKSGLPSDRFFAERPEGSVSTLKIQRTQQEDSAVYLCASSSSGTRLDEQFFGPGTRLTVL.

There are many counts of this clonotype. This chain joins TRBV7-2 and TRBJ2-5, with D perhaps being TRBD1 or TRBD2 (5 bases each). The germline gives CDR1 SGHTA, CDR2 FQGNSA. There are 13 residues in the CDR3. V lost 5 bases to trimming and J lost 3 bases, with 10 bases between them. The DNA of the CDR3 is TGTGCCAGCAGCCGTGGGACGGAAGAGACCCAGTACTTC. Its translation is CASSRGTEETQYF. Full variable domain (missing parts from reference TRBV7-2 and TRBJ2-5): GAGVSQSPSNKVTEKGKDVELRCDPISGHTALYWYRQSLGQGLEFLIYFQGNSAPDKSGLPSDRFSAERTGGSVSTLTIQRTQQEDSAVYLCASSRGTEETQYFGPGTRLLVL.

In this sample, this clonotype turned up many times. The rearrangement uses TRBV30 and TRBJ2-7; 7 positions agree with TRBD1. The CDR3 has 16 residues. Trimming cost V 3 bases and J 4 bases; bases outside gene matches: 15. Germline V lookup: CDR1 GTSNPN, CDR2 SVGIG (reference sequence). CDR3 sequence reads: CAWSSPPEGQIYEQYF. CDR3 nucleotide sequence: TGTGCCTGGAGCAGCCCACCCGAGGGACAGATTTACGAGCAGTACTTC.

This clonotype was detected many times. The J gene is TRBJ2-2, the V gene TRBV9; unclear D gene. The germline V gene encodes CDR1 SGDLS and CDR2 YYNGEE. The CDR3 runs to 15 residues. Trimming left V 2 bases short and J 3 bases short, with 11 bases between. As DNA, the CDR3 is TGTGCCAGCAGCGTCCGCCCCTTGGACACCGGGGAGCTGTTTTTT. It codes for CASSVRPLDTGELFF.

This clonotype was seen repeatedly, ten times or more. V gene TRBV9 combines with J gene TRBJ2-3; no clear D gene. V was clipped by 3 bases and J by 2 bases, with 13 bases between them. Germline V lookup: CDR1 SGDLS, CDR2 YYNGEE. The CDR3 is made up of 15 amino acids. The CDR3 coding sequence is TGTGCCAGCAGCGCGAGCCGGGTTTTCACAGATACGCAGTATTTT. Amino acids: CASSASRVFTDTQYF. Based on the CDR3 plus reference TRBV9 and TRBJ2-3, the full variable domain is DSGVTQTPKHLITATGQRVTLRCSPRSGDLSVYWYQQSLDQGLQFLIQYYNGEERAKGNILERFSAQQFPDLHSELNLSSLELGDSALYFCASSASRVFTDTQYFGPGTRLTVL.

This clonotype turned up a few times. The chain joins TRBV20-1 to TRBJ2-1; a weak D match, TRBD1 (5 bases). Trimming removed 1 base at V and 7 bases at J, with 14 bases between. Looked up from germline, CDR1 is DFQATT and CDR2 is SNEGSKA (reference sequence). The CDR3 is 14 amino acids. CDR3 protein: CSARVQAGNNEQFF. In DNA form, the CDR3 reads TGCAGTGCTAGAGTACAAGCAGGGAATAATGAGCAGTTCTTC.

This clonotype was recorded many times. This chain connects TRBV18 to TRBJ1-1; the match to TRBD1 covers 9 bases. The germline V gene encodes CDR1 KGHSH and CDR2 LQKENI. J was trimmed by 4 bases and V by 5 bases; bases with no gene match: 5. This CDR3 has 14 residues. CDR3 region: CASSSAQGATEAFF. CDR3 coding DNA: TGTGCCAGCTCATCAGCACAGGGGGCCACTGAAGCTTTCTTT.